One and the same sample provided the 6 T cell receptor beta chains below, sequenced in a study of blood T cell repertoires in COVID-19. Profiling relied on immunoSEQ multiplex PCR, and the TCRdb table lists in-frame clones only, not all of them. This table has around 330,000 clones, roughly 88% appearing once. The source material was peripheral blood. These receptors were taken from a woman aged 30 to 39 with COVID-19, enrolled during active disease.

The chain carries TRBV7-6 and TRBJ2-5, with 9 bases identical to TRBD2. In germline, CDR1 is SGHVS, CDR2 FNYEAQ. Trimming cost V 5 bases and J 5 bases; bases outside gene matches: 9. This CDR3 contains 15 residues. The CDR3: CASSPSGAQGETQYF. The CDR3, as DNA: TGTGCCAGCAGCCCTAGCGGGGCCCAAGGGGAGACCCAGTACTTC.

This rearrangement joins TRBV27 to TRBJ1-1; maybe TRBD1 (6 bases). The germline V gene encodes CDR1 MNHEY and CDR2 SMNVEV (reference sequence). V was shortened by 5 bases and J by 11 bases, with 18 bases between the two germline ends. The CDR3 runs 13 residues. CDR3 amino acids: CASSPTAGAEAFF. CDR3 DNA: TGTGCCAGCAGTCCCACCGCGGGGGCGGAGGCTTTCTTT.

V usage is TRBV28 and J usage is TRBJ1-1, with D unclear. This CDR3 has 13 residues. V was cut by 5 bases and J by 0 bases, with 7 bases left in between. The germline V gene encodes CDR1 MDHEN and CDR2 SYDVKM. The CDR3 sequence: CASSRVMNTEAFF. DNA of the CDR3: TGTGCCAGCAGTAGAGTGATGAACACTGAAGCTTTCTTT.

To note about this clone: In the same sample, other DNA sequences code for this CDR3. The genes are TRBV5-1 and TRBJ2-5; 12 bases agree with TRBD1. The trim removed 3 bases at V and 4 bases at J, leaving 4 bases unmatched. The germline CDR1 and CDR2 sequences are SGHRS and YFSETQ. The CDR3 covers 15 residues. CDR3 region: CASSSGQGAGETQYF. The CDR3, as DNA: TGCGCCAGCAGCTCGGGACAGGGGGCTGGAGAGACCCAGTACTTC. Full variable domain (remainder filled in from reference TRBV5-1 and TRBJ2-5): KAGVTQTPRYLIKTRGQQVTLSCSPISGHRSVSWYQQTPGQGLQFLFEYFSETQRNKGNFPGRFSGRQFSNSRSEMNVSTLELGDSALYLCASSSGQGAGETQYFGPGTRLLVL.

CDR3: CASSLPLNNSPLHF. The CDR3 region has the DNA TGTGCCAGCAGCCTCCCTCTAAATAATTCACCCCTCCACTTT. The rearrangement links TRBV3-1 (or the pseudogene TRBV3-2) to TRBJ1-6; D gene ambiguous. The CDR3 consists of 14 residues. Trimming pared 4 bases from V and 5 bases from J, leaving 9 bases between. Germline V gene lookup returns CDR1 LGHDT and CDR2 YNNKEL (reference sequence).

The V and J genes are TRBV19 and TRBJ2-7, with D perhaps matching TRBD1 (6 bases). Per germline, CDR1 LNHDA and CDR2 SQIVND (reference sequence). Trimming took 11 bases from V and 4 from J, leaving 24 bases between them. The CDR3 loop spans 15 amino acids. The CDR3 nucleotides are TGTGCCCCTCAGGTCGGGACATCTTATTTATACGAGCAGTACGTC. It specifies CAPQVGTSYLYEQYV.